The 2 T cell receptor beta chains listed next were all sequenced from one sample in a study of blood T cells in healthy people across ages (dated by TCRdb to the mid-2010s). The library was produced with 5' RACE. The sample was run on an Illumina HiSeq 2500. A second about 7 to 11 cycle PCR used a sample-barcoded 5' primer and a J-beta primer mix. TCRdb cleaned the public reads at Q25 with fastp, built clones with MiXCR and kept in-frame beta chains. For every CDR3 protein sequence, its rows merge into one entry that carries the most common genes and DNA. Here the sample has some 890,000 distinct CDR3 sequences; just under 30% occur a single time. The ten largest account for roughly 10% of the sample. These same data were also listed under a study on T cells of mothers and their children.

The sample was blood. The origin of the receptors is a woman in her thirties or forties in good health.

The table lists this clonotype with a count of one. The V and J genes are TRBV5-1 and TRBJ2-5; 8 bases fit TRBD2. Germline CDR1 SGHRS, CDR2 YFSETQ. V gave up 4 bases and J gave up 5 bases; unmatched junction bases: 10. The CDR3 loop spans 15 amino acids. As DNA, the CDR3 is TGCGCCAGCAGCGCGGGGGGTGTGAGTTGGGAGACCCAGTACTTC. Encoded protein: CASSAGGVSWETQYF.

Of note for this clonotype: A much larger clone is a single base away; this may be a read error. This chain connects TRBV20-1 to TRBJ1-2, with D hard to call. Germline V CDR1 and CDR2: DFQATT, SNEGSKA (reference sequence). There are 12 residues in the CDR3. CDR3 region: CRARVENVGYTF. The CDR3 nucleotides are TGCAGGGCTAGAGTCGAGAATGTTGGCTACACCTTC.